Below are 28 T cell receptor beta chains sequenced from a single sample in a study of OX40 agonist ivuxolimab in advanced cancers. The protocol was immunoSEQ multiplex PCR, while the TCRdb copy is restricted to in-frame clones and leaves out a portion. The sample records just under 100,000 clones, around 94% being singletons. The specimen was CD4+ or CD8+ T cells sorted from blood, collected in a trial of the OX40 agonist ivuxolimab. These receptors were obtained from an adult with an advanced solid tumor such as melanoma, head and neck, liver or kidney cancer.

The chain recombines TRBV5-6 with TRBJ1-6; D is uncertain. CDR1 SGHDT and CDR2 YYEEEE come from the germline V gene. V was pared by 0 bases and J by 4 bases, with 2 bases between. This CDR3 has 13 residues. CDR3 DNA: TGTGCCAGCAGCTTGGGGTATAATTCACCCCTCCACTTT. Protein product: CASSLGYNSPLHF.

The J gene is TRBJ1-6, the V gene TRBV5-1; 9 nucleotides line up with TRBD1. V gave up 3 bases and J gave up 4 bases; unmatched junction bases: 5. Germline CDR1 reads SGHRS; CDR2 reads YFSETQ. The CDR3 totals 16 residues. The CDR3 DNA follows: TGCGCCAGCAGCTCGTTGACAGGGGGGTATAATTCACCCCTCCACTTT. Its translation: CASSSLTGGYNSPLHF.

V and J are TRBV7-3 and TRBJ2-3, with 8 bases lining up with TRBD2. The CDR3 is 19 residues long. J was trimmed by 2 bases and V by 4 bases; bases with no gene match: 17. In germline, CDR1 is SGHTA, CDR2 FQGTGA. The DNA of the CDR3 is TGTGCCAGCAGCTCGGACTCCGGGACTAGGGTTCGCCTCACAGATACGCAGTATTTT. It translates to CASSSDSGTRVRLTDTQYF.

The CDR3 nucleotides read TGTGCCAGCAGCTTGGGGCGGGGGGGGCTCCAAGAGACCCAGTACTTC. It codes for CASSLGRGGLQETQYF. The chain employs TRBV5-4 and TRBJ2-5, with 9 positions matching TRBD2. Germline CDR1 reads SGHNT; CDR2 reads YYREEE (reference sequence). This CDR3 has 16 amino acids. After removal of 0 bases from V and 1 base from J, the junction contained 4 bases not matched to a gene. Full variable domain (missing parts from reference TRBV5-4 and TRBJ2-5): ETGVTQSPTHLIKTRGQQVTLRCSSQSGHNTVSWYQQALGQGPQFIFQYYREEENGRGNFPPRFSGLQFPNYSSELNVNALELDDSALYLCASSLGRGGLQETQYFGPGTRLLVL.

The rearrangement uses TRBV7-2 and TRBJ2-7; D is possibly TRBD1 or TRBD2 (5 bases each). Trimming shortened V by 5 bases and J by 0 bases, and 20 bases separated the two germline ends. The V gene's germline CDR1 is SGHTA and CDR2 FQGNSA. CDR3 length: 17 amino acids. In DNA, the CDR3 is TGTGCCAGCAGCCCCCCGGGGTTCAGGGACCCCTCCTACGAGCAGTACTTC. Its protein product is CASSPPGFRDPSYEQYF.

CDR3 in amino acids: CAISGTGGRSSYEQYF. The DNA for the CDR3 is TGTGCCATCAGTGGGACAGGGGGAAGGAGCTCCTACGAGCAGTACTTC. V and J are TRBV10-3 and TRBJ2-7, with 10 nucleotides matching TRBD1. The germline V gene has CDR1 ENHRY and CDR2 SYGVKD. V shed 4 bases, J shed 0 bases, and the junction held 6 bases outside the gene matches. The CDR3 length is 16 residues.

This chain links TRBV18 with TRBJ1-4; 8 bases line up with TRBD1. Germline-derived CDR1 and CDR2 are KGHSH and LQKENI. J lost 5 bases, V lost 4 bases, and 6 bases had no gene match. The CDR3 extends over 15 amino acids. The CDR3 reads CASSLATGVNEKLFF. CDR3 DNA: TGTGCCAGCTCACTTGCGACAGGGGTCAATGAAAAACTGTTTTTT.

The chain recombines TRBV4-3 with TRBJ1-3; no reliable D call. Deletions cut 6 bases from V and 4 bases from J, with 16 bases between. Germline V gene lookup returns CDR1 LGHNA and CDR2 YSLEER. The CDR3 runs to 15 residues. CDR3 DNA sequence: TGCGCCAGCAGGCCTCACGAGAACGTCGGAAACACCATATATTTT. Protein sequence: CASRPHENVGNTIYF.

V and J are TRBV19 and TRBJ1-2; TRBD1 agrees at 8 bases. Germline loops: CDR1 LNHDA, CDR2 SQIVND (reference sequence). Germline trimming cut 5 bases from V and 1 base from J; bases unmatched to any gene: 6. This CDR3 comprises 15 residues. CDR3 DNA: TGTGCCAGTAGTTTTGACAGGGGAAATAACTATGGCTACACCTTC. Translating it yields CASSFDRGNNYGYTF.

The chain recombines TRBV4-3 with TRBJ1-5; D may be TRBD1 (6 bases). Trimming took 8 bases from V and 2 from J, leaving 16 bases between them. Germline CDR1 reads LGHNA; CDR2 reads YSLEER. The CDR3 length is 15 residues. In DNA form, the CDR3 reads TGCGCCAGCGCTTATAATCACAGGGGCAATCAGCCCCAGCATTTT. This codes for CASAYNHRGNQPQHF.

The chain employs TRBV7-2 and TRBJ2-2; 9 nucleotides line up with TRBD2. Germline CDR1 SGHTA, CDR2 FQGNSA. Trimming took 5 bases from V and 0 from J; bases not matched to a gene: 4. The CDR3 runs to 16 residues. CDR3 DNA sequence: TGTGCCAGCAGCCCATGGACTAGCGCGAACACCGGGGAGCTGTTTTTT. This translates into CASSPWTSANTGELFF.

This chain uses TRBV5-1 with TRBJ1-2, with TRBD1 identical over 11 bases. From germline, CDR1 is SGHRS and CDR2 YFSETQ. The CDR3 is 16 amino acids. The V gene end was trimmed by 4 bases and the J gene end by 1 base; junction bases not matched to a gene: 6. The CDR3, as DNA: TGCGCCAGCAGCGAGCGGGACAGGGGGATTAACTATGGCTACACCTTC. It encodes CASSERDRGINYGYTF.

The chain carries TRBV7-2 and TRBJ2-7, with 9 bases lining up with TRBD2. Looked up from germline, CDR1 is SGHTA and CDR2 is FQGNSA. This CDR3 comprises 16 residues. V lost 4 bases and J lost 4; bases outside the gene matches: 11. The DNA for the CDR3 is TGTGCCAGCAGCTCCCCTAGCGGGGCCAACCGATACGAGCAGTACTTC. Translating it yields CASSSPSGANRYEQYF.

The CDR3 DNA follows: TGCGCCAGCAGCTTGGGCTCTTTGAACACTGAAGCTTTCTTT. This gives the protein CASSLGSLNTEAFF. This chain connects TRBV5-1 to TRBJ1-1; no reliable D call. V lost 0 bases and J 0 bases, leaving 6 bases between the germline ends. The CDR3 is made up of 14 amino acids. Germline CDR1 is SGHRS and CDR2 is YFSETQ.

The V gene is TRBV7-2, the J gene TRBJ1-6, with D unresolved. There are 13 residues in the CDR3. Germline CDR1 is SGHTA and CDR2 is FQGNSA. The V end lost 0 bases, the J end lost 10 bases, and 7 bases lay between the germline ends. The CDR3 reads CASSLARRSPLHF. Written as DNA, the CDR3 is TGTGCCAGCAGCTTAGCGAGAAGATCACCCCTCCACTTT.

The chain employs TRBV6-5 and TRBJ2-1; TRBD1 matches at 7 bases. V gave up 6 bases and J gave up 7 bases; unmatched junction bases: 12. The CDR3 loop spans 15 amino acids. Germline V CDR1 and CDR2: MNHEY, SVGAGI. CDR3 DNA sequence: TGTGCCAGCAGACATAAAAACAGGGGCCGGAATGAGCAGTTCTTC. This translates into CASRHKNRGRNEQFF.

The rearrangement uses TRBV28 and TRBJ1-3; D is unclear. The CDR3 length is 12 residues. Germline assignment: CDR1 MDHEN and CDR2 SYDVKM. V dropped 8 bases and J dropped 3 bases, with 8 bases sitting between them. The CDR3 coding sequence is TGTGCCAGCGGAGCTAGTGGAAACACCATATATTTT. It specifies CASGASGNTIYF.

This chain uses TRBV19 with TRBJ2-1; perhaps D is TRBD1 or TRBD2 (6 bases each). The germline gives CDR1 LNHDA, CDR2 SQIVND (reference sequence). Trimming pared 5 bases from V and 10 bases from J, leaving 12 bases between. This CDR3 has 12 residues. The DNA for the CDR3 is TGTGCCAGTAGTTTCGGGGGCAGGGAGCAGTTCTTC. This encodes CASSFGGREQFF.

The V call is TRBV19, the J call TRBJ1-2, with TRBD1 matching 9 bases. The trim removed 4 bases at V and 8 bases at J, leaving 14 bases unmatched. The CDR3 covers 16 residues. CDR1 is LNHDA, CDR2 SQIVND, per germline (reference sequence). The CDR3 loop is CASSNTGTGPSWGYTF. CDR3 DNA: TGTGCCAGTAGTAACACCGGGACAGGGCCTTCTTGGGGCTACACCTTC.

The chain uses TRBV18 and TRBJ2-2, with a tentative D call TRBD1 (6 bases). The CDR3 sequence is 16 residues long. V was pared by 1 base and J by 1 base, with 10 bases between. The germline gives CDR1 KGHSH, CDR2 LQKENI. CDR3 DNA sequence: TGTGCCAGCTCACCACAAGAGACAGGGAACACCGGGGAGCTGTTTTTT. Its translation is CASSPQETGNTGELFF. Together with reference TRBV18 and TRBJ2-2, the CDR3 gives the full variable domain: NAGVMQNPRHLVRRRGQEARLRCSPMKGHSHVYWYRQLPEEGLKFMVYLQKENIIDESGMPKERFSAEFPKEGPSILRIQQVVRGDSAAYFCASSPQETGNTGELFFGEGSRLTVL.

This chain links TRBV7-9 with TRBJ1-2; no definite D call. Trimming cost V 5 bases and J 3 bases, with 19 bases left between them. The CDR3 consists of 16 residues. The germline V gene encodes CDR1 SEHNR and CDR2 FQNEAQ (reference sequence). DNA for the CDR3: TGTGCCAGCAGCCCGTCCCCTAAGGGTATCTACTATGGCTACACCTTC. Amino acid sequence: CASSPSPKGIYYGYTF.

The V gene is TRBV7-2, the J gene TRBJ2-3; 9 positions agree with TRBD1. V lost 6 bases to trimming and J lost 3 bases; unmatched junction nucleotides: 4. Germline loops: CDR1 SGHTA, CDR2 FQGNSA. The CDR3 consists of 14 residues. Here the CDR3 reads CASRIQGATDTQYF. The CDR3 DNA sequence: TGTGCCAGCAGGATACAGGGGGCGACAGATACGCAGTATTTT.

V and J are TRBV5-1 and TRBJ1-2; TRBD1 matches 10 bases. This CDR3 is built from 16 residues. Looked up from germline, CDR1 is SGHRS and CDR2 is YFSETQ. The V gene end was trimmed by 0 bases and the J gene end by 7 bases; junction bases not matched to a gene: 9. In nucleotides, the CDR3 is TGCGCCAGCAGCTTGGCTCGGGGGACAGGGGCTCCTGGCTACACCTTC. Its protein is CASSLARGTGAPGYTF.

This chain uses TRBV5-1 with TRBJ2-6; TRBD1 might be the D (6 bases). The V end lost 2 bases, the J end lost 2 bases, and 11 bases lay between the germline ends. The CDR3 covers 16 residues. Germline CDR1 and CDR2: SGHRS and YFSETQ. The CDR3 sequence: CASSFYRDTGANVLTF. For the CDR3, the DNA is TGCGCCAGCAGCTTCTACAGGGATACTGGGGCCAACGTCCTGACTTTC.

This clone appeared a single time. The chain has TRBV2 and TRBJ2-3, with 16 bases identical to TRBD2. V shed 10 bases, J shed 1 base, and the junction held 8 bases outside the gene matches. CDR1 and CDR2 (germline): SNHLY, FYNNEI. CDR3 length equals 17 residues. The CDR3 DNA follows: TGTGCCACCCTGCCCGGGACTAGCGGGAGGGGCACAGATACGCAGTATTTT. This translates into CATLPGTSGRGTDTQYF.

This clone was found once. The chain employs TRBV5-1 and TRBJ1-2; TRBD1 agrees at 8 bases. From germline, CDR1 is SGHRS and CDR2 YFSETQ. Trimming removed 5 bases from V and 5 bases from J; junction bases left unmatched: 8. The CDR3 spans 14 residues. CDR3 coding DNA: TGCGCCAGCAGAGATGCAGGGGGCGCTTATGGCTACACCTTC. Its translation is CASRDAGGAYGYTF.

The J gene is TRBJ1-1, the V gene TRBV28, with D perhaps TRBD1 (5 bases). V was pared by 6 bases and J by 0 bases, with 11 bases between. CDR1 and CDR2 (germline): MDHEN, SYDVKM. The CDR3 runs 14 residues. The CDR3 DNA follows: TGTGCCAGCAGCATCGGGACGGTGAACACTGAAGCTTTCTTT. Amino acid sequence: CASSIGTVNTEAFF.

The chain is built from TRBV9 and TRBJ1-2, with TRBD1 matching over 12 bases. V trimming: 4 bases; J trimming: 4 bases; junction bases outside the gene matches: 5. The germline V gene encodes CDR1 SGDLS and CDR2 YYNGEE. The CDR3 contains 15 residues. The CDR3 region has the DNA TGTGCCAGCAGCCTCGGGACAGGGGGCTTCTATGGCTACACCTTC. Encoded protein: CASSLGTGGFYGYTF. Combining the CDR3 with reference TRBV9 and TRBJ1-2 gives the whole variable domain DSGVTQTPKHLITATGQRVTLRCSPRSGDLSVYWYQQSLDQGLQFLIQYYNGEERAKGNILERFSAQQFPDLHSELNLSSLELGDSALYFCASSLGTGGFYGYTFGSGTRLTVV.